These 27 T cell receptor beta chains were all obtained from the same sample, sequenced in a study of blood T cells in healthy people across ages. Primers used in a second PCR of about 7 to 12 cycles were a sample-barcoded 5' primer and a J-beta primer mix. TCRdb called the 5' RACE reads again in MiXCR, with one record for every CDR3 protein. The sample holds 2 million or so distinct CDR3 sequences, roughly 50% seen once. Sequencing used blood. Source of these receptors: a woman aged 40-49 years in good health.

This clonotype was seen only a few times. This sequence joins TRBV10-3 and TRBJ2-7, with D uncertain. Trimming cost V 10 bases and J 0 bases, with 13 bases left between them. In germline, CDR1 is ENHRY, CDR2 SYGVKD. CDR3 length: 13 amino acids. The CDR3: CATSGRSSYEQYF. The CDR3 DNA reads TGTGCCACCTCGGGCCGTAGCTCCTACGAGCAGTACTTC.

The CDR3 loop reads CASSRGTLEKLFF. The CDR3 DNA reads as TGTGCCAGCAGTAGGGGGACACTTGAAAAACTGTTTTTT. The rearrangement uses TRBV6-5 and TRBJ1-4; possibly TRBD1 for D (6 bases). V was pared by 5 bases and J by 7 bases, with 11 bases between. Germline assignment: CDR1 MNHEY and CDR2 SVGAGI. The CDR3 has 13 residues.

The rearrangement links TRBV9 to TRBJ2-4; 11 bases are a match to TRBD2. The DNA matches TRBJ2-7 better at its end, which makes the J call doubtful. CDR3 length equals 15 residues. The germline CDR1 and CDR2 sequences are SGDLS and YYNGEE. CDR3 amino acids: CASSVGLAGNYEQYF. In DNA form, the CDR3 reads TGTGCCAGCAGCGTAGGACTAGCGGGGAACTACGAGCAGTACTTC.

This clonotype was seen a handful of times. This chain joins TRBV20-1 and TRBJ2-5, with TRBD1 matching 12 bases. Germline CDR1 is DFQATT and CDR2 is SNEGSKA (reference sequence). V lost 4 bases to trimming and J lost 1 base; unmatched junction nucleotides: 10. The CDR3 totals 17 residues. CDR3 coding DNA: TGCAGTGCTACCGGGACAGGGGGCAAAACATTCCAAGAGACCCAGTACTTC. Its protein product is CSATGTGGKTFQETQYF.

Details on this clonotype: One end of the junction fails to match germline, which may point to a read error. The chain has TRBV24-1 and TRBJ1-2, with unresolved D. CDR3 size: 14 residues. Germline V gives CDR1 KGHDR, CDR2 SFDVKD. The CDR3 DNA is TGTGCCATCAGTGATGTTAGCCAGGAAGAAGGCTACACCTTC. Protein: CAISDVSQEEGYTF.

The rearrangement uses TRBV6-2 or TRBV6-3 and TRBJ2-7, with D possibly matching TRBD2 (5 bases). The CDR3 has 16 amino acids. CDR1 and CDR2 (germline): MNHEY, SVGEGT. V was pared by 5 bases and J by 0 bases, with 17 bases between. The CDR3, as DNA: TGTGCCAGCAGTGACCGGAGAGGGTCGAGCTCCTACGAGCAGTACTTC. Translated, it gives CASSDRRGSSSYEQYF.

This clonotype has just one count. V usage is TRBV6-1 and J usage is TRBJ1-5; perhaps TRBD1 as D (5 bases). The ends were cut back, 4 bases at V and 1 base at J, with 11 bases in the middle. Germline-derived CDR1 and CDR2 are MNHNS and SASEGT. The CDR3 sequence is 15 residues long. The CDR3 loop is CASSGNRRSNQPQHF. CDR3 nucleotides: TGTGCCAGCAGTGGAAACAGGCGGAGCAATCAGCCCCAGCATTTT.

This clonotype was detected once. The chain links TRBV12-3 or TRBV12-4 to TRBJ1-5; maybe TRBD1 (6 bases). This CDR3 has 15 residues. The V and J ends lost 5 bases and 4 bases respectively, with 15 bases between them. The CDR3 nucleotides read TGTGCCAGCAGTATCCCGGGACAAAGTAATCAGCCCCAGCATTTT. It is translated as CASSIPGQSNQPQHF.

Many counts were recorded for this clonotype. At one of its ends the junction is not consistent with the germline gene, which may arise from a read error. The rearrangement uses TRBV5-1 and TRBJ2-1; 8 bases map to TRBD1. The CDR3 runs 16 residues. CDR1 is SGHRS, CDR2 YFSETQ, per germline. CDR3 coding DNA: TGTGCCAGCAGCTTAACAGGGGGGAGCTCCTACAATGAGCAGTTCTTC. It codes for CASSLTGGSSYNEQFF.

V and J are TRBV2 and TRBJ2-1, with 11 bases identical to TRBD2. The CDR3 has 16 residues. Germline V gene data show CDR1 as SNHLY and CDR2 as FYNNEI. The trim removed 5 bases at V and 6 bases at J, leaving 9 bases unmatched. CDR3 sequence: CASSIHLAGGSNEQFF. Written as DNA, the CDR3 is TGTGCCAGCAGTATTCATCTAGCGGGGGGATCCAATGAGCAGTTCTTC.

The chain couples TRBV27 to TRBJ1-4; D possibly corresponds to TRBD1 (5 bases). The CDR3 contains 15 residues. Per germline, CDR1 MNHEY and CDR2 SMNVEV (reference sequence). V was clipped by 5 bases and J by 2 bases, with 12 bases between them. CDR3 DNA sequence: TGTGCCAGCAGTACGGCGGGGGTGACTAATGAAAAACTGTTTTTT. Amino acid sequence: CASSTAGVTNEKLFF. Full variable domain (rest looked up from reference TRBV27 and TRBJ1-4): EAQVTQNPRYLITVTGKKLTVTCSQNMNHEYMSWYRQDPGLGLRQIYYSMNVEVTDKGDVPEGYKVSRKEKRNFPLILESPSPNQTSLYFCASSTAGVTNEKLFFGSGTQLSVL.

The chain recombines TRBV25-1 with TRBJ1-2; D is uncertain. Germline CDR1 reads MGHDK; CDR2 reads SYGVNS. CDR3 length: 15 residues. The germline V and J ends were trimmed by 3 bases and 2 bases, with 13 bases remaining between them. CDR3 in amino acids: CASSDGRAPNYGYTF. In nucleotides, the CDR3 is TGTGCCAGCAGTGATGGAAGAGCGCCAAACTATGGCTACACCTTC.

This rearrangement joins TRBV20-1 to TRBJ2-1; 7 bases map to TRBD1. Trimming cost V 6 bases and J 4 bases; bases outside gene matches: 9. The V gene's germline CDR1 is DFQATT and CDR2 SNEGSKA (reference sequence). The length of the CDR3 is 14 residues. CDR3 in amino acids: CSAPPGGGYNEQFF. The CDR3 DNA reads as TGCAGTGCGCCCCCAGGGGGTGGTTACAATGAGCAGTTCTTC.

This clonotype was picked up one time. The V gene is TRBV20-1, the J gene TRBJ1-2; unclear D gene. Per the germline V gene, CDR1 is DFQATT and CDR2 is SNEGSKA (reference sequence). This CDR3 region has 11 residues. V lost 6 bases and J lost 7, with 12 bases in between. The CDR3 loop is CSATVDGGYTF. The CDR3 DNA sequence: TGCAGTGCCACCGTTGACGGTGGCTACACCTTC.

The rearrangement links TRBV3-1 to TRBJ2-7, with 8 nucleotides matching TRBD1. The J segment lost 6 bases and the V segment lost 0 bases, leaving 4 bases of the junction unmatched. From germline, CDR1 is LGHDT and CDR2 YNNKEL (reference sequence). The CDR3 loop spans 14 amino acids. The CDR3 sequence is CASSQDRGQAEQYF. The CDR3 bases are TGTGCCAGCAGCCAAGACAGGGGGCAGGCCGAGCAGTACTTC.

The chain carries TRBV28 and TRBJ1-4; D is undetermined. V was shortened by 8 bases and J by 8 bases, with 15 bases between the two germline ends. This CDR3 spans 13 amino acids. Germline CDR1 reads MDHEN; CDR2 reads SYDVKM. The CDR3: CASAEGVQEKLFF. The CDR3 coding sequence is TGTGCCAGCGCGGAGGGAGTTCAAGAAAAACTGTTTTTT.

CDR3 coding DNA: TGTGCCAGCAGCTTAACGCGGAGGGACAGCCCACAGAGCAATCAGCCCCAGCATTTT. Amino acid sequence: CASSLTRRDSPQSNQPQHF. V gene TRBV7-2 combines with J gene TRBJ1-5; the match to TRBD1 covers 7 bases. Germline CDR1 reads SGHTA; CDR2 reads FQGNSA. The CDR3 is made up of 19 amino acids. V was clipped by 2 bases and J by 1 base; unmatched bases: 14.

V and J are TRBV7-9 and TRBJ2-5; 9 bases fit TRBD1. The better agreement between TRBJ2-7 and the DNA end casts doubt on the J call. Per the germline V gene, CDR1 is SEHNR and CDR2 is FQNEAQ (reference sequence). The CDR3 runs to 14 residues. CDR3 amino acids: CASSLRDRVSEQYF. CDR3 sequence (DNA): TGTGCCAGCAGCCTGCGGGACAGGGTATCCGAGCAGTACTTC.

The chain employs TRBV9 and TRBJ1-5, with D hard to call. This CDR3 has 18 residues. Germline V gene data show CDR1 as SGDLS and CDR2 as YYNGEE. Trimming removed 0 bases at V and 3 bases at J, with 19 bases between. This CDR3 reads CASSVDPGESWDNQPQHF. CDR3 sequence (DNA): TGTGCCAGCAGCGTAGATCCCGGTGAGAGTTGGGACAATCAGCCCCAGCATTTT.

This clonotype has more than one count but fewer than ten. The genes are TRBV6-5 and TRBJ2-5, with a possible D match to TRBD1 (6 bases). The CDR3 totals 15 residues. Germline CDR1 MNHEY, CDR2 SVGAGI. Between the trimmed V and J ends, which lost 2 bases and 5 bases, there was a span of 15 bases. Here the CDR3 DNA reads TGTGCCAGCAGTTACGGTACAGGGAGAGTCGAGACCCAGTACTTC. This codes for CASSYGTGRVETQYF.

The V gene is TRBV2, the J gene TRBJ1-5; 7 nucleotides line up with TRBD1. Germline values: CDR1 SNHLY, CDR2 FYNNEI. The J segment lost 3 bases and the V segment lost 6 bases, leaving 11 bases of the junction unmatched. The CDR3 extends over 16 amino acids. The CDR3 DNA follows: TGTGCCAGCAGCAGAAGCGACAGGGTCCTCAATCAGCCCCAGCATTTT. Translated: CASSRSDRVLNQPQHF.

CDR3 sequence (DNA): TGCGCCAGCAGCCTCAACGGGGACAACACCGGGGAGCTGTTTTTT. Amino acid sequence: CASSLNGDNTGELFF. J is TRBJ2-2 and V is TRBV5-1; the D gene could be TRBD1 or TRBD2 (5 bases each). The CDR3 consists of 15 residues. Trimming cost V 4 bases and J 2 bases, with 12 bases left between them. Germline V gene sequence: CDR1 SGHRS, CDR2 YFSETQ.

This clonotype turned up a few times. V usage is TRBV12-3 or TRBV12-4 and J usage is TRBJ1-2; D ambiguous. This CDR3 contains 13 residues. The V end lost 7 bases, the J end lost 4 bases, and 13 bases lay between the germline ends. In DNA, the CDR3 is TGTGCCAGCAATCAAGACACGCGCTATGGCTACACCTTC. It yields the protein CASNQDTRYGYTF.

Concerning this clonotype: One end of the junction varies from germline; a read error may be responsible. Here the CDR3 DNA reads TGTGCTAGCAGCCCAAGGAGCGGGGGGGCTTTCAATGAGCAGTTCTTC. Its protein is CASSPRSGGAFNEQFF. This chain joins TRBV7-7 and TRBJ2-1; 10 bases are a match to TRBD2. Germline CDR1 and CDR2: SSHAT and FNYEAQ (reference sequence). This CDR3 has 16 residues.

This clonotype was counted many times. DNA of the CDR3: TGTGCCAGCAGGGGGACAGCTAACTATGGCTACACCTTC. Its protein is CASRGTANYGYTF. V usage is TRBV27 and J usage is TRBJ1-2; 7 nucleotides agree with TRBD1. This CDR3 has 13 amino acids. The junction had 1 base not matched to a gene; V was cut back by 6 bases and J by 0 bases. The V gene's germline CDR1 is MNHEY and CDR2 SMNVEV (reference sequence).

The chain links TRBV18 to TRBJ2-7; 11 bases line up with TRBD2. V trimming: 3 bases; J trimming: 7 bases; junction bases outside the gene matches: 11. The CDR3 sequence is 16 residues long. Germline V gene data show CDR1 as KGHSH and CDR2 as LQKENI. CDR3 amino acids: CASSPTGTSGPREQYF. CDR3 sequence (DNA): TGTGCCAGCTCACCGACCGGGACTAGCGGACCACGGGAGCAGTACTTC. The full variable domain, its missing parts supplied by reference TRBV18 and TRBJ2-7, is NAGVMQNPRHLVRRRGQEARLRCSPMKGHSHVYWYRQLPEEGLKFMVYLQKENIIDESGMPKERFSAEFPKEGPSILRIQQVVRGDSAAYFCASSPTGTSGPREQYFGPGTRLTVT.

This rearrangement joins TRBV27 to TRBJ2-1; either TRBD1 or TRBD2 may supply D (5 bases each). Germline-derived CDR1 and CDR2 are MNHEY and SMNVEV (reference sequence). Trimming removed 5 bases from V and 13 bases from J, with 24 bases in between. The CDR3 runs 15 residues. CDR3 DNA sequence: TGTGCCAGCAGTCCCCAGGGCAGCGTTTGGGAGACCCAGTTCTTC. Translation: CASSPQGSVWETQFF.